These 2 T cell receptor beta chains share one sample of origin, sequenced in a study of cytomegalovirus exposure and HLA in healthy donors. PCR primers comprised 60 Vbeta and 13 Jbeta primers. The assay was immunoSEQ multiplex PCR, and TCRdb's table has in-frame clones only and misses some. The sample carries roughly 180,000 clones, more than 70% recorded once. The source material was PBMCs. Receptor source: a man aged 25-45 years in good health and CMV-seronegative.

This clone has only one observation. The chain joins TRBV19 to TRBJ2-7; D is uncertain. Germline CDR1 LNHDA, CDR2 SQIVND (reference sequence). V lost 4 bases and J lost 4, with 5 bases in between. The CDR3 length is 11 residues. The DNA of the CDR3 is TGTGCCAGTAGTACCCAATACGAGCAGTACTTC. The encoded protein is CASSTQYEQYF.

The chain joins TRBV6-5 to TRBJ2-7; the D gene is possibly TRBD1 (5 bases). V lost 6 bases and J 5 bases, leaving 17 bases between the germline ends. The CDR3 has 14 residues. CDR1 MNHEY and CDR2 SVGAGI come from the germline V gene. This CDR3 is CASRDDSATNEQYF. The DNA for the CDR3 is TGTGCCAGCAGAGACGACAGTGCTACTAACGAGCAGTACTTC.